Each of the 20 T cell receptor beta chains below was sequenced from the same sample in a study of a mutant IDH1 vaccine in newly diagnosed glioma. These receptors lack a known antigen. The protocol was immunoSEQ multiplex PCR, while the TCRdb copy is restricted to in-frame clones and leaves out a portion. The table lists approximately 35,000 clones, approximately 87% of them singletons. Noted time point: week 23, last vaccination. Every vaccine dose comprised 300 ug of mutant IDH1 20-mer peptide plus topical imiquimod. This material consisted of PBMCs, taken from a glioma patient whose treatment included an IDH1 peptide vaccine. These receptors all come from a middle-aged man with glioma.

CDR3 in amino acids: CASSLDSVAGADTQYF. CDR3 sequence (DNA): TGTGCCAGCAGCTTGGACTCGGTAGCGGGGGCAGATACGCAGTATTTT. The chain couples TRBV5-4 to TRBJ2-3; 9 bases fit TRBD2. CDR3 size: 16 residues. Trimming removed 0 bases from V and 4 bases from J; junction bases left unmatched: 6. Germline CDR1 and CDR2: SGHNT and YYREEE (reference sequence).

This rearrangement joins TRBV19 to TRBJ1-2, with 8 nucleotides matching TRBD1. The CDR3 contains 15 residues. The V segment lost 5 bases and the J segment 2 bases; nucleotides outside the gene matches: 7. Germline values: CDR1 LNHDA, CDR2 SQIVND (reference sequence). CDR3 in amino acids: CASSPRAGGNYGYTF. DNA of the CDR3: TGTGCCAGTAGTCCCCGGGCAGGGGGCAACTATGGCTACACCTTC.

Here the CDR3 reads CATRGGHPNYGYTF. In DNA, the CDR3 is TGTGCCACTCGGGGGGGACATCCGAATTATGGCTACACCTTC. The rearrangement joins TRBV15 to TRBJ1-2; D perhaps matches TRBD1 (6 bases). V lost 9 bases, J lost 5 bases, and 19 bases lay in between. Germline V gives CDR1 LNHNV, CDR2 YYDKDF (reference sequence). This CDR3 is 14 amino acids long.

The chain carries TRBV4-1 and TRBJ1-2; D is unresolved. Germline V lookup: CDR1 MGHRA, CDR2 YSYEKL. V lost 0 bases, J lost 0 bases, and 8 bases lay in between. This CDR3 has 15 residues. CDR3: CASSQDIGTNYGYTF. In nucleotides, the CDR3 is TGCGCCAGCAGCCAAGACATCGGGACTAACTATGGCTACACCTTC.

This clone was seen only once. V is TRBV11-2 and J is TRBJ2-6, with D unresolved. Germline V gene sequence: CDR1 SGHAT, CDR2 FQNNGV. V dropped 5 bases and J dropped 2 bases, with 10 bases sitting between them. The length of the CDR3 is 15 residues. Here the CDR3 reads CASSLQKPGANVLTF. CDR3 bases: TGTGCCAGCAGCCTACAGAAACCTGGGGCCAACGTCCTGACTTTC.

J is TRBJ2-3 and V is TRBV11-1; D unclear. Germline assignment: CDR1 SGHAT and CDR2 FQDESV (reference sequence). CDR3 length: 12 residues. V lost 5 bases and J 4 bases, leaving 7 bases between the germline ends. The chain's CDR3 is CASSRQPDTQYF. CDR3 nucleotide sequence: TGTGCCAGCAGCCGTCAACCAGATACGCAGTATTTT.

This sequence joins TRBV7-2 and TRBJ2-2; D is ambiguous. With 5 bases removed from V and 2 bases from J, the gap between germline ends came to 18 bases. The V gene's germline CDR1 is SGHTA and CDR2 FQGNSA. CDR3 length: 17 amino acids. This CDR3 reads CASSNRFRGSNTGELFF. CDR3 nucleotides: TGTGCCAGCAGCAACCGATTTCGCGGTTCAAACACCGGGGAGCTGTTTTTT.

The CDR3 bases are TGTGCCAGCAGTTCCCGACTAGCGGGAGATAGGGATACGCAGTATTTT. The encoded protein is CASSSRLAGDRDTQYF. V usage is TRBV6-5 and J usage is TRBJ2-3; 12 bases match TRBD2. V was clipped by 4 bases and J by 6 bases; unmatched bases: 8. The CDR3 is 16 residues long. Per the germline V gene, CDR1 is MNHEY and CDR2 is SVGAGI.

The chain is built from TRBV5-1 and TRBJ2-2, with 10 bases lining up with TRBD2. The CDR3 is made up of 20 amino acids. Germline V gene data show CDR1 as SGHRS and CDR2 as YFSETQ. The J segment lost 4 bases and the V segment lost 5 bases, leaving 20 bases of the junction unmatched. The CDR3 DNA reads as TGCGCCAGCAGTCCCATACCATTTCTCCTAGCGGGAGCAGGCACCGGGGAGCTGTTTTTT. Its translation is CASSPIPFLLAGAGTGELFF.

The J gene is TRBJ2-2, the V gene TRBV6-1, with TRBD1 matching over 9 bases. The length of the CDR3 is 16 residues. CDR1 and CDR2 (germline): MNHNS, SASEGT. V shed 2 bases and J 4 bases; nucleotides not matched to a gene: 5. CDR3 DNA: TGTGCCAGCAGTGAACTACAGGGGGCCGGCACCGGGGAGCTGTTTTTT. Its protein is CASSELQGAGTGELFF.

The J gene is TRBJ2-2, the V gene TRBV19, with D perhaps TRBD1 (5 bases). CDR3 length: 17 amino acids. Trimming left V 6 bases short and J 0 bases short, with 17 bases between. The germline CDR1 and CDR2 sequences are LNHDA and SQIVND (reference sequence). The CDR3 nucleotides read TGTGCCAGTAGACCCGCCCGGACATCTACGAACACCGGGGAGCTGTTTTTT. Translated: CASRPARTSTNTGELFF.

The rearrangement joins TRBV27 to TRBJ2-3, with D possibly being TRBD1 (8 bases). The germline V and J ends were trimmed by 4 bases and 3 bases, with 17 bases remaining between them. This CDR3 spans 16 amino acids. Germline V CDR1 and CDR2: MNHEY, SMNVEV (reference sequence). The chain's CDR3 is CASSSPTGEGTDTQYF. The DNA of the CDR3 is TGTGCCAGCAGTTCTCCGACAGGGGAGGGAACAGATACGCAGTATTTT.

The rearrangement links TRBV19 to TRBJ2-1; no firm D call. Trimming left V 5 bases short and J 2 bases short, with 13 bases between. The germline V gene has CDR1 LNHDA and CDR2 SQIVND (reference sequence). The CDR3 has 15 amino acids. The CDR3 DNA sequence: TGTGCCAGTAGTTCGGGCAGAGAGACCTACAATGAGCAGTTCTTC. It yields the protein CASSSGRETYNEQFF.

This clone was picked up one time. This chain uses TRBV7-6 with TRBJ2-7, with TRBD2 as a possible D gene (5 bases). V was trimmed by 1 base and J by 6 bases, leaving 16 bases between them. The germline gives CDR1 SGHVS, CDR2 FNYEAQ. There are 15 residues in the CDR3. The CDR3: CASSLVKEMRAEQYF. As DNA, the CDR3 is TGTGCCAGCAGCTTAGTCAAAGAAATGAGGGCCGAGCAGTACTTC.

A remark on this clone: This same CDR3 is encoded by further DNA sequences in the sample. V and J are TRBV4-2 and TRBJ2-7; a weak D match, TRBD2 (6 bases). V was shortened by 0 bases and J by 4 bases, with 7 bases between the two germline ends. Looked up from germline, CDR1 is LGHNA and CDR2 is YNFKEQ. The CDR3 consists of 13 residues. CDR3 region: CASSQERGYEQYF. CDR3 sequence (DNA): TGTGCCAGCAGCCAAGAACGGGGGTACGAGCAGTACTTC.

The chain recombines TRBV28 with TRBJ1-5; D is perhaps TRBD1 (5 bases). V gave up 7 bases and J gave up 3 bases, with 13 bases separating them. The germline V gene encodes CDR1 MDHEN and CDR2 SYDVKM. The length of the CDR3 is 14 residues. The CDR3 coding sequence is TGTGCCAGCACCACCGGGACCGTCAATCAGCCCCAGCATTTT. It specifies CASTTGTVNQPQHF. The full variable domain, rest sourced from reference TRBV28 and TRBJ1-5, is DVKVTQSSRYLVKRTGEKVFLECVQDMDHENMFWYRQDPGLGLRLIYFSYDVKMKEKGDIPEGYSVSREKKERFSLILESASTNQTSMYLCASTTGTVNQPQHFGDGTRLSIL.

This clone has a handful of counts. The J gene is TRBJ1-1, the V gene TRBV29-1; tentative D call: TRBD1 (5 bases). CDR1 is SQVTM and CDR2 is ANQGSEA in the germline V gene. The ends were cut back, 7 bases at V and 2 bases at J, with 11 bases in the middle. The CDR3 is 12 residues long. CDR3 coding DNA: TGCAGCGCCGGGACTTTTAACACTGAAGCTTTCTTT. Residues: CSAGTFNTEAFF.

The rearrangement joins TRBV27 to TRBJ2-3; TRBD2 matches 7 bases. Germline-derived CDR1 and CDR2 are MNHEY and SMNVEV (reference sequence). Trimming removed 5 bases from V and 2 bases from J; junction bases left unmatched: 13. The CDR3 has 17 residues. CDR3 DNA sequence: TGTGCCAGCAGTGTTAGTGCGTGGCTAGCGGCCACAGATACGCAGTATTTT. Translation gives CASSVSAWLAATDTQYF.

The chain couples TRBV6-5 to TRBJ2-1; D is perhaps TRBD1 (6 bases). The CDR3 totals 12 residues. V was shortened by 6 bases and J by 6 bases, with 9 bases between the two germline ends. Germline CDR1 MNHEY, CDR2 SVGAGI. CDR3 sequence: CASSPTGNEQFF. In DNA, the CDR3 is TGTGCCAGCAGCCCGACAGGCAATGAGCAGTTCTTC.

CDR3 bases: TGTGCCAGCAGCTCTCTGTACACCGGGGAGCTGTTTTTT. The encoded protein is CASSSLYTGELFF. The rearrangement joins TRBV13 to TRBJ2-2; D remains ambiguous. The CDR3 covers 13 residues. Trimming cost V 4 bases and J 3 bases, with 6 bases left between them. CDR1 and CDR2 from the germline V gene are PRHDT and FYEKMQ (reference sequence).